This T cell receptor (beta chain) was sequenced during a study of blood T cells in healthy people across ages. This clonotype has just a few counts. As yet, its antigen is unknown. Study-wide points: Not knowing donor CMV status may have confounded expanded clonotype changes.

Using a J-beta primer mix together with a sample-barcoded 5' primer, a second PCR was run for about 6 to 11 cycles. Researchers report that a template-switch adaptor with 12 random nucleotides tagged each cDNA molecule. TCRdb analysed the 5' RACE reads with MiXCR anew, one entry per CDR3 protein. The sample lists about 1.8 million distinct CDR3 sequences; about 49% were seen once. Deletions cut 8 bases from V and 3 bases from J, with 9 bases between. The CDR3 is 12 residues long. CDR1 and CDR2 from the germline V gene are MNHNS and SASEGT. The chain joins TRBV6-1 to TRBJ2-3; the D gene is possibly TRBD2 (5 bases). The receptor was isolated from a woman in her thirties or forties in good health. Sequencing was done on a sample of blood. The CDR3 region has the DNA TGTGCCAGCGAACTAGTGACAGATACGCAGTATTTT. Translated: CASELVTDTQYF.